This section outlines one TCR beta chain sequence together with its context. Its antigen is unknown. No quality values exist for individual bases; no much larger clone is one base distant. This entry belongs to a study of PD-1 blockade in mismatch repair-deficient tumors (dated by TCRdb to the late 2010s). Study-level background: Between late 2013 and 2016, the trial enrolled approximately 91 consecutive patients with approximately 12 types of mismatch repair-deficient cancer, all of whom had received prior treatment and were progressing. Tumor-associated T cell clones were tracked in the peripheral blood of patients responding to PD-1 blockade by deep sequencing of TCR CDR3 regions.

What the research found in general, with its limitations: Tumor-resident clones, often undetectable in blood before treatment, expanded rapidly after pembrolizumab and then contracted, generally before radiologic responses.

The library was made by the immunoSEQ multiplex PCR assay. In its TCRdb copy, this immuneACCESS table keeps in-frame sequences only and misses some clones. Where compared with another copy, unresolved V genes explain less than half of these, and the others have no known cause. The sample data list tens of thousands of clones, and roughly 80% of these were observed just once. The ten largest make up approximately 2.7% of the sample. The time point label, read with the paper, signifies: peripheral blood 12 weeks after first pembrolizumab dose. Mismatch repair deficiency in every enrolled patient was established by polymerase chain reaction or immunohistochemistry. TCR sequencing was carried out for three patients who responded to pembrolizumab therapy. The phase II trial prospectively evaluated PD-1 blockade with pembrolizumab in advanced mismatch repair-deficient cancers, independent of tissue of origin. Serial peripheral blood T cell samples were collected before and at multiple times after starting PD-1 blockade. Blood sampling times were reported as weeks after the first pembrolizumab dose.

Counted from cysteine to phenylalanine, this CDR3 has 16 amino acids. The sequence is cut down to CDR3 DNA, 48 bases in frame from base 1. Trimming takes 5 bases off V and 5 bases off J; junction bases not matched to a gene: 11. CDR1 and CDR2 are drawn from the germline V gene: SGHNT, YENEEA. The chain joins TRBV11-3 to TRBJ2-5, and TRBD1 aligns with 10 junction nucleotides. Sequences were derived from peripheral blood, sampled 12 weeks after starting pembrolizumab. The sequence was obtained from an adult with mismatch repair-deficient cancer. This receptor carries the CDR3 CASSTGQGVEGETQYF. At the DNA level, the sequence is TGTGCCAGCAGCACAGGACAGGGGGTAGAGGGGGAGACCCAGTACTTC.